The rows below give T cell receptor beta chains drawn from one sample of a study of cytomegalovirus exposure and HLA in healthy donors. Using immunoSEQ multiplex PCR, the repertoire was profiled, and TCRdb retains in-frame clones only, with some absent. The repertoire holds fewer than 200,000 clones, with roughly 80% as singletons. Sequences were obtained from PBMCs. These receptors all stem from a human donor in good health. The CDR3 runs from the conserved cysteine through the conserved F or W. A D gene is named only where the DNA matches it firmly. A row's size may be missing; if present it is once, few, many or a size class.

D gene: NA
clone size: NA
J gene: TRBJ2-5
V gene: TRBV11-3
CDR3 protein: CASSLKFSVAQYQETQYF
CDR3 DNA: TGTGCCAGCAGCTTAAAATTCTCGGTAGCCCAGTACCAAGAGACCCAGTACTTC

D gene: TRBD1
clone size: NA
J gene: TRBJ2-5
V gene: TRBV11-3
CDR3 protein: CASSFGQGEAQETQYF
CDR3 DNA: TGTGCCAGCAGTTTCGGACAGGGGGAGGCACAAGAGACCCAGTACTTC

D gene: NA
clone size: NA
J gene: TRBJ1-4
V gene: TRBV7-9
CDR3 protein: CASSYQGGYEKLFF
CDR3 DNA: TGTGCCAGCAGCTACCAGGGTGGATATGAAAAACTGTTTTTT

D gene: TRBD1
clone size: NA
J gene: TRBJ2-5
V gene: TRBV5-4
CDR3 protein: CASSSRGQSQETQYF
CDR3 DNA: TGTGCCAGCAGCTCGAGGGGACAGTCCCAAGAGACCCAGTACTTC

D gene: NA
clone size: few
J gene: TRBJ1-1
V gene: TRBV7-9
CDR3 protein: CASSRAGGGTEAFF
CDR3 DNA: TGTGCCAGCTCCCGAGCTGGGGGGGGCACTGAAGCTTTCTTT

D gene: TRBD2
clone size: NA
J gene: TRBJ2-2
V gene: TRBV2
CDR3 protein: CASSRGVTGELFF
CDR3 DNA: TGTGCCAGCAGTCGGGGGGTCACCGGGGAGCTGTTTTTT

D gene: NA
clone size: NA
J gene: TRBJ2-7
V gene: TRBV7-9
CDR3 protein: CASSLHYEQYF
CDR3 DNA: TGTGCCAGCAGCTTACACTACGAGCAGTACTTC

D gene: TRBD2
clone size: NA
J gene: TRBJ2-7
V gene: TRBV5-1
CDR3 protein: CASSLVLAGEHEQYF
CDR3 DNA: TGCGCCAGCAGCTTGGTGTTAGCGGGGGAGCACGAGCAGTACTTC

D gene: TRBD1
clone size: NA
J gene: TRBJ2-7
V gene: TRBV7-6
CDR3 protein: CASSSDRGPYEQYF
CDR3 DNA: TGTGCCAGCAGCTCGGACAGGGGGCCCTACGAGCAGTACTTC

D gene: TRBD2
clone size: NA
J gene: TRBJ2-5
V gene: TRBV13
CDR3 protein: CASSSAGGLETQYF
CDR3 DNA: TGTGCCAGCAGCTCAGCGGGAGGTTTAGAGACCCAGTACTTC

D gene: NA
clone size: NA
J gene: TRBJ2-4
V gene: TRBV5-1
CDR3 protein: CASSLPGAKNIQYF
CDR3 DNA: TGCGCCAGCAGCTTGCCGGGGGCCAAAAACATTCAGTACTTC

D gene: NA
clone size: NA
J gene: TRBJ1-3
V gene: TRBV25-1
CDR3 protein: CASTSRDTIYF
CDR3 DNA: TGTGCCAGCACTTCCCGGGACACCATATATTTT

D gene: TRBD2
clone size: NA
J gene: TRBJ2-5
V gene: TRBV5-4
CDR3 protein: CASSPGTSQETQYF
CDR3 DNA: TGTGCCAGCAGCCCCGGGACTAGCCAAGAGACCCAGTACTTC

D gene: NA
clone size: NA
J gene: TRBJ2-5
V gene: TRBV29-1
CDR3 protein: CSVEVAQGITETQYF
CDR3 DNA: TGCAGCGTTGAGGTGGCGCAGGGGATTACAGAGACCCAGTACTTC

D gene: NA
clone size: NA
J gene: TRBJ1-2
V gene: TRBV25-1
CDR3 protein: CASSDKRGEGYTF
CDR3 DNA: TGTGCCAGCAGTGATAAGCGGGGGGAAGGCTACACCTTC

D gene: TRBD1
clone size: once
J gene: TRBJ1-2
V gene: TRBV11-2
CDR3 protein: CASSDTNRGSNYGYTF
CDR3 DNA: TGTGCCAGCAGCGACACAAACAGGGGATCGAACTATGGCTACACCTTC

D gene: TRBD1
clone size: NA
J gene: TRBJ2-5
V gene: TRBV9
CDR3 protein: CASSGTASQETQYF
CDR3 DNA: TGTGCCAGCAGTGGGACAGCAAGCCAAGAGACCCAGTACTTC

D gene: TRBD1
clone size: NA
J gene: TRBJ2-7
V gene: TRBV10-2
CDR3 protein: CASRNRDSLKNYEQYF
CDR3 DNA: TGCGCCAGCAGGAACCGGGACAGCCTAAAGAACTACGAGCAGTACTTC

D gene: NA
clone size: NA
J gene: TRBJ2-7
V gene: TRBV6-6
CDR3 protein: CASTEESSYEQYF
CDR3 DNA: TGTGCCAGCACCGAGGAGAGCTCCTACGAGCAGTACTTC

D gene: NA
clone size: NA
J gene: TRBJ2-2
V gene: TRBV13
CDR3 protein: CASSLGRVGELFF
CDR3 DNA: TGTGCCAGCAGCTTAGGTCGGGTCGGGGAGCTGTTTTTT

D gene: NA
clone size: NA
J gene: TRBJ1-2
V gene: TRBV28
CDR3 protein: CASSPPTGRYGYTF
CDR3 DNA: TGTGCCAGCAGTCCGCCCACAGGAAGGTATGGCTACACCTTC

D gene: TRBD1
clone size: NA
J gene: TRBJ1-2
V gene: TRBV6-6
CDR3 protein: CASRKDRSYGYTF
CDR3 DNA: TGTGCCAGCAGAAAGGACAGGTCCTATGGCTACACCTTC

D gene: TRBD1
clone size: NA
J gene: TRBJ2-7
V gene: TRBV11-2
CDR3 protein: CASRPTGGDEQYF
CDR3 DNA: TGTGCCAGCAGGCCGACAGGGGGCGACGAGCAGTACTTC

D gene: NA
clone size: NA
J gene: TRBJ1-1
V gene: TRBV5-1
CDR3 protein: CASRTSSFHGEAFF
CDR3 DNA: TGCGCCAGCAGAACATCGTCATTTCATGGTGAAGCTTTCTTT

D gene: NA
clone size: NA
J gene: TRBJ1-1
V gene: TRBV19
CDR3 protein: CASGTPNTEAFF
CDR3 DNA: TGTGCCAGCGGGACTCCTAACACTGAAGCTTTCTTT

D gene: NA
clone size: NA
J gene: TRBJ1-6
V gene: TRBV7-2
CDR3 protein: CASSLGQRNSPLHF
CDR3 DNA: TGTGCCAGCAGCTTAGGCCAGAGGAATTCACCCCTCCACTTT

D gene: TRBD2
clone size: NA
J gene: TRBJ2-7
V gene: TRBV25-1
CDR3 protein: CASSLGGRGIDDEQYF
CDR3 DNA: TGTGCCAGCAGCTTGGGCGGGAGGGGGATTGACGACGAGCAGTACTTC

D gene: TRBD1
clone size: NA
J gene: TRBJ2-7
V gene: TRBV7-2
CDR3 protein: CASSPRQGYYEQYF
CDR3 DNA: TGTGCCAGCAGCCCACGACAGGGATACTACGAGCAGTACTTC

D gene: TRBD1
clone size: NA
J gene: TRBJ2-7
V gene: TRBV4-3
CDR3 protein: CASSIGTGISYEQYF
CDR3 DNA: TGCGCCAGCAGCATCGGGACAGGGATCTCCTACGAGCAGTACTTC

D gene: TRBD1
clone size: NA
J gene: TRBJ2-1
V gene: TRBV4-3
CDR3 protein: CASSQTGTGGNEQFF
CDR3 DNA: TGCGCCAGCAGCCAAACCGGGACAGGGGGCAATGAGCAGTTCTTC

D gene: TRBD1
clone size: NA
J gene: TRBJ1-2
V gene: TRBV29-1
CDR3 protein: CSVASGQGYYGYTF
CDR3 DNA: TGCAGCGTTGCCTCGGGACAGGGTTACTATGGCTACACCTTC

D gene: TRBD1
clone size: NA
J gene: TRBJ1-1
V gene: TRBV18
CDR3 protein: CATSYGQGRVEAFF
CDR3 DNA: TGTGCCACCTCATACGGACAGGGGAGAGTTGAAGCTTTCTTT

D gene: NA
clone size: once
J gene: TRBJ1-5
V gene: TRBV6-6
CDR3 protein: CASSYDSGNQPQHF
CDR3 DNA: TGTGCCAGCAGTTATGACAGTGGCAATCAGCCCCAGCATTTT

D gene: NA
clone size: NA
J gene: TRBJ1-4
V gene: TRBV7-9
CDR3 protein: CASSSSLGRWNEKLFF
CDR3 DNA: TGTGCCAGCAGCTCGTCCTTGGGGAGGTGGAATGAAAAACTGTTTTTT

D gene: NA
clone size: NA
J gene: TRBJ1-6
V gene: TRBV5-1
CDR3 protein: CVSSLAGIGHSPLHF
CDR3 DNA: TGCGTCAGCAGCTTGGCGGGGATTGGTCATTCACCCCTCCACTTT

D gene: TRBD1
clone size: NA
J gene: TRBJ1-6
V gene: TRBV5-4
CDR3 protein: CASSSDRANYNSPLHF
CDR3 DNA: TGTGCCAGCAGCTCTGACAGGGCAAACTATAATTCACCCCTCCACTTT

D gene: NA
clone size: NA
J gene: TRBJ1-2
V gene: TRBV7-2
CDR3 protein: CASSPDSWTTSNYGYTF
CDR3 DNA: TGTGCCAGCAGCCCAGATTCGTGGACAACTTCAAACTATGGCTACACCTTC

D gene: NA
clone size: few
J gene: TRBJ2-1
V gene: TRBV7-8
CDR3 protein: CASSLTRGRGYGNNEQFF
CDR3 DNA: TGTGCCAGCAGCCTCACCCGGGGGCGGGGGTATGGCAACAATGAGCAGTTCTTC

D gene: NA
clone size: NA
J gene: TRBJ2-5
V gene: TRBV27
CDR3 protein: CASSPGPRGRETQYF
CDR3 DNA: TGTGCCAGCAGTCCAGGACCGCGGGGGCGGGAGACCCAGTACTTC

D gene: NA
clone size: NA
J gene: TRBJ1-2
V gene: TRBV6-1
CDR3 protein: CAAGRINYGYTF
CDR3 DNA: TGTGCCGCGGGAAGGATCAACTATGGCTACACCTTC

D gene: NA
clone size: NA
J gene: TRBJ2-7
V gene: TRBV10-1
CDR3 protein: CASSESNKSYEQYF
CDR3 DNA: TGCGCCAGCAGTGAGTCGAACAAATCCTACGAGCAGTACTTC

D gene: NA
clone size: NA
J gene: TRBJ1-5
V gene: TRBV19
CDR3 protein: CASSITGNQPQHF
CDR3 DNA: TGTGCCAGTAGTATCACAGGCAATCAGCCCCAGCATTTT